This entry describes one TCR beta chain. These data originate in a study of blood T cell repertoires in COVID-19. In the study overall: PBMCs, B-cell-depleted T cells, or T cells were the source of the cDNA or gDNA that made up the material.

The CDR3 runs 15 residues. Per the germline V gene, CDR1 is LGHNA and CDR2 is YNFKEQ. After removal of 4 bases from V and 4 bases from J, the junction contained 7 bases not matched to a gene. Study processing details: Counts of nucleated cells, estimated from reference gene primer amplification, were obtained. Data came from immunoSEQ multiplex PCR; TCRdb stores just in-frame clones and leaves some out. Clone size and the V and J calls come from that table; the DNA yielded D and trimming. Of some 240,000 clones detected, 80% to 85% appear once; the ten largest clones hold around 12%. This receptor was identified in a woman aged 55-69 years with active or convalescent COVID-19. Sequencing used peripheral blood. The rearrangement links TRBV4-2 to TRBJ1-2; 9 bases map to TRBD1. The CDR3 reads CASSPSSTGGYGYTF. The CDR3 nucleotides are TGTGCCAGCAGCCCTTCATCGACAGGGGGCTATGGCTACACCTTC.